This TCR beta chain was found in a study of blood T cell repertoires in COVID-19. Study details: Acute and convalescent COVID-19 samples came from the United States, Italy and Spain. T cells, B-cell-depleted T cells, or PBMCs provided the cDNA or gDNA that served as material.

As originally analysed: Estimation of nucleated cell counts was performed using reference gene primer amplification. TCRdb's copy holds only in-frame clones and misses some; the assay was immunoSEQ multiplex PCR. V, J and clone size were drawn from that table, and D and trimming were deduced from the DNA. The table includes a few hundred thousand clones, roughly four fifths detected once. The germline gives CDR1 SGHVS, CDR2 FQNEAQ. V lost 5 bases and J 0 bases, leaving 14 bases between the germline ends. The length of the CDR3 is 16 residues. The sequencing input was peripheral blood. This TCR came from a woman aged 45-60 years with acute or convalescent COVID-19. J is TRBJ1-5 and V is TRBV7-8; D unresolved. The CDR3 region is CASSPPSVVSNQPQHF. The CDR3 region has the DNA TGTGCCAGCAGCCCACCCTCAGTCGTTAGCAATCAGCCCCAGCATTTT.